These 11 T cell receptor beta chains were sequenced from one sample in a study of radiotherapy plus CTLA-4 blockade in lung cancer. TCRdb's table, derived via immunoSEQ multiplex PCR, lists solely in-frame clones and lacks some. The table includes about 88,000 clones, around 72% detected once. Sequenced here: peripheral blood, sampled from a patient treated with radiotherapy plus ipilimumab. The receptors stem from a human donor with non-small cell lung cancer that progressed on radiotherapy plus ipilimumab.

This clone was seen more than once but under ten times. The chain has TRBV11-2 and TRBJ1-2; no clear D. CDR3 size: 13 residues. The V end was cut by 1 base, the J end by 4 bases, with 7 bases between. Looked up from germline, CDR1 is SGHAT and CDR2 is FQNNGV. CDR3 amino acids: CASSLAPAYGYTF. The CDR3 DNA is TGTGCCAGCAGCTTAGCTCCTGCCTATGGCTACACCTTC.

This clone has more than one count but fewer than ten. The chain links TRBV7-9 to TRBJ2-3, with 7 positions matching TRBD1. The germline V gene encodes CDR1 SEHNR and CDR2 FQNEAQ (reference sequence). The CDR3 loop spans 15 amino acids. The V and J ends lost 5 bases and 5 bases, in that order; junction bases with no gene match: 10. The CDR3 protein is CASSRRDSSIDTQYF. The DNA for the CDR3 is TGTGCCAGCAGCCGAAGGGACAGTTCAATAGATACGCAGTATTTT.

This chain uses TRBV10-2 with TRBJ2-2, with no clear D. The V end was cut by 2 bases, the J end by 2 bases, with 9 bases between. The CDR3 has 15 residues. Germline V gene data show CDR1 as WSHSY and CDR2 as SAAADI. CDR3: CASSESSLNTGELFF. For the CDR3, the DNA is TGCGCCAGCAGTGAGAGCAGCCTAAACACCGGGGAGCTGTTTTTT.

The genes are TRBV6-1 and TRBJ2-1; 7 bases are shared with TRBD2. Looked up from germline, CDR1 is MNHNS and CDR2 is SASEGT. This CDR3 region has 17 residues. V was pared by 3 bases and J by 2 bases, with 10 bases of the junction left unmatched. The CDR3 nucleotides are TGTGCCAGCAGTGAGCTCCCTGGGACTAAGACCTACAATGAGCAGTTCTTC. The encoded protein is CASSELPGTKTYNEQFF.

The chain uses TRBV7-6 and TRBJ2-1, with D unclear. This CDR3 has 14 residues. The V and J ends lost 2 bases and 6 bases respectively, with 11 bases between them. Germline V gene lookup returns CDR1 SGHVS and CDR2 FNYEAQ. The CDR3 region is CASSLHGLFNEQFF. As DNA, the CDR3 is TGTGCCAGCAGCTTACACGGGCTATTCAATGAGCAGTTCTTC.

CDR3 region: CASSPPGSSGNTIYF. CDR3 coding DNA: TGTGCCAGCTCACCCCCGGGAAGCTCTGGAAACACCATATATTTT. J is TRBJ1-3 and V is TRBV18; D unresolved. Looked up from germline, CDR1 is KGHSH and CDR2 is LQKENI. The V and J ends lost 3 bases and 0 bases respectively, with 9 bases between them. The CDR3 spans 15 residues.

This clone showed up just a few times. The chain links TRBV28 to TRBJ2-7; D gene unclear. The germline CDR1 and CDR2 sequences are MDHEN and SYDVKM. With 3 bases removed from V and 2 bases from J, the gap between germline ends came to 11 bases. The CDR3 is 14 residues long. The CDR3 DNA sequence: TGTGCCAGCAGTTTTCGCCGGGCCACCTACGAGCAGTACTTC. Translation: CASSFRRATYEQYF. The full variable domain, with the rest looked up from reference TRBV28 and TRBJ2-7, is DVKVTQSSRYLVKRTGEKVFLECVQDMDHENMFWYRQDPGLGLRLIYFSYDVKMKEKGDIPEGYSVSREKKERFSLILESASTNQTSMYLCASSFRRATYEQYFGPGTRLTVT.

The chain links TRBV4-3 to TRBJ1-4; maybe TRBD1 (6 bases). This CDR3 spans 15 amino acids. V lost 1 base and J 7 bases, leaving 13 bases between the germline ends. Germline values: CDR1 LGHNA, CDR2 YSLEER. The CDR3 loop is CASSQAQGSSEKLFF. The CDR3 DNA follows: TGCGCCAGCAGCCAAGCACAGGGTAGTAGTGAAAAACTGTTTTTT.

The CDR3 spells CASSPVGTGRETQYF. The CDR3 bases are TGTGCCAGCAGCCCGGTAGGGACAGGAAGGGAGACCCAGTACTTC. The chain links TRBV5-6 to TRBJ2-5; 8 nucleotides line up with TRBD1. The CDR3 runs 15 residues. The germline V gene encodes CDR1 SGHDT and CDR2 YYEEEE. Trimming cost V 4 bases and J 5 bases; bases outside gene matches: 10.

This clone occurred a few times. The chain uses TRBV2 and TRBJ1-2, with D possibly matching TRBD1 (6 bases). The V gene lost 4 bases and the J gene lost 8 bases, with 23 bases spanning the gap. Germline V gene data show CDR1 as SNHLY and CDR2 as FYNNEI. The CDR3 is 16 amino acids. CDR3 sequence reads: CASSGGRQEGVGGYTF. The CDR3 DNA sequence: TGTGCCAGCAGTGGCGGACGGCAAGAGGGGGTAGGGGGCTACACCTTC.

V is TRBV5-1 and J is TRBJ1-1, with TRBD1 as a possible D gene (6 bases). The V gene's germline CDR1 is SGHRS and CDR2 YFSETQ. This CDR3 comprises 14 residues. V lost 4 bases, J lost 3 bases, and 13 bases lay in between. The DNA for the CDR3 is TGCGCCAGCAGCCCGGTGGCAGGGGACACTGAAGCTTTCTTT. The encoded protein is CASSPVAGDTEAFF.